The rows below give T cell receptor beta chains drawn from one sample of a study of human T cells and chemical hapten exposure. TCRdb called the RACE reads again in MiXCR, with one record for every CDR3 protein. Of 50,000 to 75,000 distinct CDR3 sequences detected, 9.5% to 12% appear once; the ten largest clones hold about 2%. The sequencing here drew on whole blood, taken in connection with sensitization to the hapten diphenylcyclopropenone (DPC). These receptors came from a young woman with alopecia areata. Some clones in this sample may be carry-over from other donors' samples. Both conserved end residues are trimmed from each CDR3.

v_gene,j_gene,CDR3aa
TRBV10-1,TRBJ2-1,ASSEYGLASNEQF
TRBV6-5,TRBJ2-4,ASSYSRGAKNIQY
TRBV6-6,TRBJ2-2,ASSSKWETGELF
TRBV5-1,TRBJ1-6,ASSIGGSPLH
TRBV20-1,TRBJ1-4,SARVQGAWEKLF
TRBV5-5,TRBJ1-2,ASSPDRPNYGYT
TRBV7-2,TRBJ2-5,ASSLDRVAETQY
TRBV6-1,TRBJ2-5,ASRSLAGGAQY
TRBV7-9,TRBJ1-3,ASRQGNSGNTIY
TRBV28,TRBJ2-2,ASRSGNTGELF